Listed here are 21 T cell receptor beta chains from one sample, sequenced in a study of blood T cell repertoires in COVID-19. Assay used: immunoSEQ multiplex PCR; TCRdb lists only in-frame clones, some missing. The table lists about 480,000 clones, 89% of them singletons. The sequenced material came from peripheral blood. These receptors all stem from a man aged 18 to 30 with COVID-19, enrolled during active disease.

The gene calls are TRBV7-8 and TRBJ2-1; possible D gene TRBD1, 6 bases. The CDR3 loop spans 11 amino acids. With 5 bases removed from V and 10 bases from J, the gap between germline ends came to 9 bases. Germline V CDR1 and CDR2: SGHVS, FQNEAQ. The CDR3 DNA reads as TGTGCCAGCAGCGATGGGGGCGAGCAGTTCTTC. It encodes CASSDGGEQFF. The full variable domain, rest sourced from reference TRBV7-8 and TRBJ2-1, is GAGVSQSPRYKVAKRGQDVALRCDPISGHVSLFWYQQALGQGPEFLTYFQNEAQLDKSGLPSDRFFAERPEGSVSTLKIQRTQQEDSAVYLCASSDGGEQFFGPGTRLTVL.

As regards this clone: Other DNA sequences within the sample encode an identical CDR3. The chain links TRBV28 to TRBJ2-3, with 7 bases lining up with TRBD2. J gave up 0 bases and V 2 bases, and 2 bases lay outside the gene matches. This CDR3 spans 15 amino acids. The V gene's germline CDR1 is MDHEN and CDR2 SYDVKM. CDR3 in DNA: TGTGCCAGCAGTTTAGGGGGGGAGAGCACAGATACGCAGTATTTT. Its translation: CASSLGGESTDTQYF.

The chain carries TRBV19 and TRBJ2-5, with D unresolved. The CDR3 sequence is 13 residues long. V was clipped by 3 bases and J by 5 bases, with 10 bases between them. Germline V lookup: CDR1 LNHDA, CDR2 SQIVND (reference sequence). CDR3 bases: TGTGCCAGTAGTATCGTGATCGGGGAGACCCAGTACTTC. Protein sequence: CASSIVIGETQYF.

The V gene is TRBV12-3 or TRBV12-4, the J gene TRBJ2-1; D possibly corresponds to TRBD2 (5 bases). The CDR3 consists of 13 residues. Trimming left V 3 bases short and J 7 bases short, with 10 bases between. CDR3 coding DNA: TGTGCCAGCAGTTTGGCGGGCCAGAATGAGCAGTTCTTC. Protein product: CASSLAGQNEQFF.

The V call is TRBV6-4, the J call TRBJ2-1; tentatively, D is TRBD1 (5 bases). Trimming removed 7 bases from V and 5 bases from J, with 9 bases in between. CDR3 length: 12 amino acids. Germline CDR1 and CDR2: MRHNA and SNTAGT. CDR3 sequence: CASMAGHNEQFF. CDR3 nucleotide sequence: TGTGCCAGCATGGCAGGGCACAATGAGCAGTTCTTC.

The J gene is TRBJ2-2, the V gene TRBV19, with D possibly matching TRBD1 (6 bases). CDR1 is LNHDA, CDR2 SQIVND, per germline (reference sequence). This CDR3 region has 14 residues. The V and J ends lost 7 bases and 5 bases respectively, with 14 bases between them. The CDR3, as DNA: TGTGCCAGTAAGACGACAGGAGTAACCGGGGAGCTGTTTTTT. This translates into CASKTTGVTGELFF.

V is TRBV6-6 and J is TRBJ1-5; D is perhaps TRBD1 (5 bases). Germline loops: CDR1 MNHNY, CDR2 SVGAGI (reference sequence). The CDR3 has 15 amino acids. V gave up 2 bases and J gave up 5 bases, with 13 bases separating them. The CDR3 spells CASSYGGYEDQPQHF. CDR3 nucleotide sequence: TGTGCCAGCAGTTACGGGGGGTACGAGGATCAGCCCCAGCATTTT.

V and J are TRBV7-6 and TRBJ2-2, with D maybe TRBD1 (6 bases). V was clipped by 5 bases and J by 2 bases, with 12 bases between them. Germline CDR1 SGHVS, CDR2 FNYEAQ. The CDR3 is 15 residues long. The CDR3: CASSLWGPNTGELFF. The CDR3 DNA reads TGTGCCAGCAGCCTGTGGGGGCCTAACACCGGGGAGCTGTTTTTT.

V gene TRBV27 combines with J gene TRBJ2-3, with D possibly TRBD1 on 6 matching bases. CDR1 is MNHEY, CDR2 SMNVEV, per germline (reference sequence). This CDR3 contains 16 residues. The ends were cut back, 7 bases at V and 6 bases at J, with 23 bases in the middle. Here the CDR3 reads CASTLRRGMGFDTQYF. The CDR3 nucleotides are TGTGCCAGCACCTTGAGAAGGGGGATGGGGTTTGATACGCAGTATTTT.

The chain employs TRBV4-1 and TRBJ2-1; 7 nucleotides match TRBD2. Germline V gene data show CDR1 as MGHRA and CDR2 as YSYEKL. CDR3 length equals 16 residues. The junction had 7 bases not matched to a gene; V was cut back by 1 base and J by 4 bases. The CDR3 bases are TGCGCCAGCAGCCAAGGTTCGCGGGGGAGTTACAATGAGCAGTTCTTC. Its translation: CASSQGSRGSYNEQFF.

The V gene is TRBV11-3, the J gene TRBJ2-7; D unclear. V lost 3 bases to trimming and J lost 2 bases, with 11 bases between them. This CDR3 spans 14 amino acids. Per germline, CDR1 SGHNT and CDR2 YENEEA. The CDR3 is CASSLFSGPYEQYF. As DNA, the CDR3 is TGTGCCAGCAGCTTGTTCTCAGGTCCCTACGAGCAGTACTTC.

The chain carries TRBV11-3 and TRBJ2-7, with D unclear. V was trimmed by 5 bases and J by 2 bases, leaving 16 bases between them. The CDR3 runs 15 residues. Germline V CDR1 and CDR2: SGHNT, YENEEA. CDR3 in amino acids: CASSPEYVLAYEQYF. CDR3 bases: TGTGCCAGCAGCCCTGAATATGTCCTAGCCTACGAGCAGTACTTC.

This clone appeared a single time. CDR3: CASSLDLAGDYEQYF. The DNA of the CDR3 is TGTGCCAGCAGCTTAGATCTAGCGGGAGATTACGAGCAGTACTTC. The chain has TRBV11-3 and TRBJ2-7, with 10 positions matching TRBD2. Germline V lookup: CDR1 SGHNT, CDR2 YENEEA. The CDR3 runs to 15 residues. V shed 0 bases and J 4 bases; nucleotides not matched to a gene: 3. The variable domain in full, completed from reference TRBV11-3 and TRBJ2-7, reads EAGVVQSPRYKIIEKKQPVAFWCNPISGHNTLYWYLQNLGQGPELLIRYENEEAVDDSQLPKDRFSAERLKGVDSTLKIQPAELGDSAVYLCASSLDLAGDYEQYFGPGTRLTVT.

The rearrangement uses TRBV11-2 and TRBJ2-1; 10 bases are a match to TRBD1. V trimming: 6 bases; J trimming: 6 bases; junction bases outside the gene matches: 14. The CDR3 runs 17 residues. CDR1 is SGHAT, CDR2 FQNNGV, per germline. This CDR3 reads CASSDSFRRQGANEQFF. DNA for the CDR3: TGTGCCAGCAGTGATAGTTTCCGGAGACAGGGGGCCAATGAGCAGTTCTTC. Full variable domain (rest looked up from reference TRBV11-2 and TRBJ2-1): EAGVAQSPRYKIIEKRQSVAFWCNPISGHATLYWYQQILGQGPKLLIQFQNNGVVDDSQLPKDRFSAERLKGVDSTLKIQPAKLEDSAVYLCASSDSFRRQGANEQFFGPGTRLTVL.

Concerning this clone: Within the sample, other DNA sequences also encode this same CDR3. This chain connects TRBV12-3 or TRBV12-4 to TRBJ1-1; D unclear. The CDR3 consists of 13 residues. V was cut by 5 bases and J by 1 base, with 8 bases left in between. CDR3 amino acids: CASSPRRNTEAFF. DNA of the CDR3: TGTGCCAGCAGTCCTAGACGGAACACTGAAGCTTTCTTT.

This chain connects TRBV6-6 to TRBJ1-2; TRBD1 agrees at 10 bases. V gave up 6 bases and J gave up 8 bases; unmatched junction bases: 12. CDR3 size: 15 residues. In germline, CDR1 is MNHNY, CDR2 SVGAGI (reference sequence). CDR3 residues: CASSGIRDRGWGYTF. The CDR3 DNA is TGTGCCAGCAGCGGAATCCGGGACAGGGGCTGGGGCTACACCTTC.

This chain uses TRBV5-6 with TRBJ2-1; TRBD2 aligns across 10 bases. Germline CDR1 reads SGHDT; CDR2 reads YYEEEE. There are 15 residues in the CDR3. Trimming at V came to 0 bases and at J to 8 bases, leaving 5 bases not matched to a gene. In DNA form, the CDR3 reads TGTGCCAGCAGCTTGGTAGCGGGAGGTCCCCATGAGCAGTTCTTC. It specifies CASSLVAGGPHEQFF. The whole variable domain, filled in from reference TRBV5-6 and TRBJ2-1, reads DAGVTQSPTHLIKTRGQQVTLRCSPKSGHDTVSWYQQALGQGPQFIFQYYEEEERQRGNFPDRFSGHQFPNYSSELNVNALLLGDSALYLCASSLVAGGPHEQFFGPGTRLTVL.

This rearrangement joins TRBV12-5 to TRBJ2-7, with 9 bases identical to TRBD1. CDR3 length: 15 amino acids. The trim removed 0 bases at V and 5 bases at J, leaving 5 bases unmatched. In germline, CDR1 is LGHNT, CDR2 FRNRAP. CDR3: CASGLVLGTGHEQYF. In nucleotides, the CDR3 is TGTGCTAGTGGTTTGGTACTCGGGACAGGGCACGAGCAGTACTTC.

A word on this clone: Other nucleotide sequences from this sample produce the same CDR3. The rearrangement links TRBV19 to TRBJ1-5; TRBD1 is a possible D gene (6 bases). The CDR3 is 14 residues long. Germline CDR1 LNHDA, CDR2 SQIVND (reference sequence). V shed 5 bases and J shed 0 bases, with 8 bases lying between them. CDR3 residues: CASSGTISNQPQHF. The CDR3, as DNA: TGTGCCAGTAGTGGGACAATTAGCAATCAGCCCCAGCATTTT.

The chain combines TRBV18 with TRBJ2-2, with a possible D match to TRBD2 (5 bases). The germline V gene has CDR1 KGHSH and CDR2 LQKENI. The V gene lost 3 bases and the J gene lost 7 bases, with 15 bases spanning the gap. This CDR3 has 15 amino acids. The CDR3 DNA reads TGTGCCAGCTCACCCGGTTCCCGGGAAGGCGGGGAGCTGTTTTTT. Its translation is CASSPGSREGGELFF.

The chain joins TRBV7-6 to TRBJ2-6; TRBD1 agrees at 7 bases. This CDR3 spans 17 amino acids. Germline V gene data show CDR1 as SGHVS and CDR2 as FNYEAQ. With 5 bases clipped from V and 2 bases from J, the junction kept 9 bases outside the gene matches. CDR3 in amino acids: CASSLRLTGAGANVLTF. Here the CDR3 DNA reads TGTGCCAGCAGCCTTCGACTTACAGGGGCTGGGGCCAACGTCCTGACTTTC. Full variable domain (remainder filled in from reference TRBV7-6 and TRBJ2-6): GAGVSQSPRYKVTKRGQDVALRCDPISGHVSLYWYRQALGQGPEFLTYFNYEAQQDKSGLPNDRFSAERPEGSISTLTIQRTEQRDSAMYRCASSLRLTGAGANVLTFGAGSRLTVL.